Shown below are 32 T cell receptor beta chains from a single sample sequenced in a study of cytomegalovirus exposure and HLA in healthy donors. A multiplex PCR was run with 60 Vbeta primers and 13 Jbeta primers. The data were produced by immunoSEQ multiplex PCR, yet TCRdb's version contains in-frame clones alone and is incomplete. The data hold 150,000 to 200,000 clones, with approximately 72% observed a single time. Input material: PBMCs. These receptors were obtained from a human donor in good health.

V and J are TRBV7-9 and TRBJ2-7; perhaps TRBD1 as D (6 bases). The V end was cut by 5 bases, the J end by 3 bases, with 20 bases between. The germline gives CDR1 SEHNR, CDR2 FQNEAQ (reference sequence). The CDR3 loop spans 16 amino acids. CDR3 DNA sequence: TGTGCCAGCAGCCCCTCATACAGGGAAGGGATCTACGAGCAGTACTTC. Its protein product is CASSPSYREGIYEQYF.

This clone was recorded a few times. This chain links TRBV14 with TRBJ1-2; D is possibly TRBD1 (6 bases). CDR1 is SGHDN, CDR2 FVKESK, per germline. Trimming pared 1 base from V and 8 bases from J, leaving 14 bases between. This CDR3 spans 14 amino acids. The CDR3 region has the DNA TGTGCCAGCAGCCAAGGCTACAGGGCTGAGGGCTACACCTTC. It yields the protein CASSQGYRAEGYTF.

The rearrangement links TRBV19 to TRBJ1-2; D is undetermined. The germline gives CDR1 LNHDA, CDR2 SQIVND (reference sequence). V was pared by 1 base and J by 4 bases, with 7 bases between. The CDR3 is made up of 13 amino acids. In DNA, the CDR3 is TGTGCCAGTAGTATAGGACAAATCTATGGCTACACCTTC. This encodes CASSIGQIYGYTF.

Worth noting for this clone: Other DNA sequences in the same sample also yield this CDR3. CDR3 amino acids: CASSVGGGGGYEQYF. As DNA, the CDR3 is TGTGCCAGCAGCGTAGGGGGCGGGGGCGGGTACGAGCAGTACTTC. The chain uses TRBV9 and TRBJ2-7, with a possible D match to TRBD2 (7 bases). Between the trimmed V and J ends, which lost 0 bases and 4 bases, there was a span of 14 bases. Germline-derived CDR1 and CDR2 are SGDLS and YYNGEE. CDR3 size: 15 residues.

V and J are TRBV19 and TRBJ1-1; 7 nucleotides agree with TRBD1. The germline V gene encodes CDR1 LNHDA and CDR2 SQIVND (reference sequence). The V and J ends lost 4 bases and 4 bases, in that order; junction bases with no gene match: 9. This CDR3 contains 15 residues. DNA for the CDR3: TGTGCCAGTAGTAGTGGACAGGCTGGAGTCACTGAAGCTTTCTTT. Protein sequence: CASSSGQAGVTEAFF.

DNA of the CDR3: TGTGCCAGTAGTATAGGTTGGAAGGACAGGGCGGCCAAAAACATTCAGTACTTC. Translating it yields CASSIGWKDRAAKNIQYF. The chain combines TRBV19 with TRBJ2-4; TRBD1 matches at 8 bases. Unmatched junction bases numbered 9, after V lost 1 base and J lost 1 base. The germline CDR1 and CDR2 sequences are LNHDA and SQIVND (reference sequence). The CDR3 runs to 18 residues.

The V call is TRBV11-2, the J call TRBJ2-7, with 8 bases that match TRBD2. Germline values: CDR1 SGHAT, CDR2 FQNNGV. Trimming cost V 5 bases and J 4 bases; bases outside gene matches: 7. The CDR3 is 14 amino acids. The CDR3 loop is CASSPPGGGYEQYF. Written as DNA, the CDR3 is TGTGCCAGCAGCCCTCCGGGGGGGGGTTACGAGCAGTACTTC.

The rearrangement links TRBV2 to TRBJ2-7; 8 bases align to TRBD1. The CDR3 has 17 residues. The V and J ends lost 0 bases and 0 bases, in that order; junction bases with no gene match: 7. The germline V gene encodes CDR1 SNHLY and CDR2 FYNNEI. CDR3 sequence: CASSEALWTGNSYEQYF. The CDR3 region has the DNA TGTGCCAGCAGTGAAGCGCTTTGGACAGGGAACTCCTACGAGCAGTACTTC.

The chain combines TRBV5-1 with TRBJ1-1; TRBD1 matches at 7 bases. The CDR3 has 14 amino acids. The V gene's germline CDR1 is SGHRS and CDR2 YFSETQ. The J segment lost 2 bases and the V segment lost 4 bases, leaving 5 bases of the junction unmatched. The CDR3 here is CASSRDSTNTEAFF. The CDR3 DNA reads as TGCGCCAGCAGCCGGGACAGCACCAACACTGAAGCTTTCTTT.

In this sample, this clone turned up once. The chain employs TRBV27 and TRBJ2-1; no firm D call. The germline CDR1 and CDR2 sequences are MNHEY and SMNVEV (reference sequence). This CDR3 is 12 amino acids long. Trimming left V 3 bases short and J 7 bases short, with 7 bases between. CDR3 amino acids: CASSFPGNEQFF. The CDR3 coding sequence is TGTGCCAGCAGTTTTCCCGGGAATGAGCAGTTCTTC.

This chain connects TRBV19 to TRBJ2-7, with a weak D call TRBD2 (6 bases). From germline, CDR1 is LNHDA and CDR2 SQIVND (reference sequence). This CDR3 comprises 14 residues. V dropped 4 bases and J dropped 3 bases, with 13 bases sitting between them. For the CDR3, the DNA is TGTGCCAGTAGTACGCGGGACGGATACTACGAGCAGTACTTC. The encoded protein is CASSTRDGYYEQYF. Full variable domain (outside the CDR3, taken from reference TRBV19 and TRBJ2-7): DGGITQSPKYLFRKEGQNVTLSCEQNLNHDAMYWYRQDPGQGLRLIYYSQIVNDFQKGDIAEGYSVSREKKESFPLTVTSAQKNPTAFYLCASSTRDGYYEQYFGPGTRLTVT.

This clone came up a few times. The chain's CDR3 is CASRQGYNEQFF. The CDR3 DNA follows: TGTGCCAGCAGACAGGGTTACAATGAGCAGTTCTTC. V and J are TRBV27 and TRBJ2-1, with D possibly TRBD1 on 6 matching bases. Germline V lookup: CDR1 MNHEY, CDR2 SMNVEV (reference sequence). The CDR3 covers 12 residues. V shed 6 bases and J shed 4 bases, with 7 bases lying between them.

CDR3 loop: CASSTARGLPDTQYF. The CDR3 DNA sequence: TGCGCCAGCAGCACCGCCAGGGGGCTACCAGATACGCAGTATTTT. V usage is TRBV5-1 and J usage is TRBJ2-3, with TRBD1 identical over 8 bases. The CDR3 has 15 amino acids. V lost 4 bases to trimming and J lost 4 bases; unmatched junction nucleotides: 8. CDR1 SGHRS and CDR2 YFSETQ come from the germline V gene.

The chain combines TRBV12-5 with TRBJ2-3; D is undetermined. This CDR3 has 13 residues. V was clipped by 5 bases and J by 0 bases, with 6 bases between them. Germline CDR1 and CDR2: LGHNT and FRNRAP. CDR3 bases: TGTGCTAGTGGTCTTACTAGCACAGATACGCAGTATTTT. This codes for CASGLTSTDTQYF.

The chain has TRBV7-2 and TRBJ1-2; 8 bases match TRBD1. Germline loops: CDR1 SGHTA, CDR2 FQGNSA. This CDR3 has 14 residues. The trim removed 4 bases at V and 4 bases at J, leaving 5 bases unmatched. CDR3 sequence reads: CASSWRDRSYGYTF. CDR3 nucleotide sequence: TGTGCCAGCAGCTGGCGGGACAGGTCCTATGGCTACACCTTC.

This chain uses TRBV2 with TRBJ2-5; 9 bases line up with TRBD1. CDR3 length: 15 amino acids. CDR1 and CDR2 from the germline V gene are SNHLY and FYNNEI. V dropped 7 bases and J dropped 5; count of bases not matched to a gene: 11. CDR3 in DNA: TGTGCCAGCACCGAGCCCGGGACAGGGTATGAGACCCAGTACTTC. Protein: CASTEPGTGYETQYF.

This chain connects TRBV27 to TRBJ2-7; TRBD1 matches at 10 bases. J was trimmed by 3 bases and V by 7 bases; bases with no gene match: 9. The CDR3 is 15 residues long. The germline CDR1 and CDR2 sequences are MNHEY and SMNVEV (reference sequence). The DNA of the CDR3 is TGTGCCAGCAAAGTTCGGACAGGGGGAGGCTACGAGCAGTACTTC. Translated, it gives CASKVRTGGGYEQYF.

CDR3 region: CASSWDRGLTEAFF. CDR3 DNA: TGTGCCAGCTCATGGGACAGGGGGCTCACTGAAGCTTTCTTT. The chain links TRBV18 to TRBJ1-1; 12 bases match TRBD1. CDR3 length: 14 residues. The germline V gene has CDR1 KGHSH and CDR2 LQKENI. Unmatched junction bases numbered 2, after V lost 5 bases and J lost 4 bases.

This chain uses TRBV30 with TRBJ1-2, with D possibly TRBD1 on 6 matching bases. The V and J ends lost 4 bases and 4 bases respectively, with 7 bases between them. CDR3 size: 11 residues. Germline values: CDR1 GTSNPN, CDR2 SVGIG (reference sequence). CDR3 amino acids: CAWTGAYGYTF. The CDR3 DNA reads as TGTGCCTGGACAGGGGCCTATGGCTACACCTTC.

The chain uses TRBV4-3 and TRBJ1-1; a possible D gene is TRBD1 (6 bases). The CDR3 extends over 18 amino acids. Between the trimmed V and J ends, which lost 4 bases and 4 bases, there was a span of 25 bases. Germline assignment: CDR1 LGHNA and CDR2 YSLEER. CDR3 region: CASSPKAPGGEGGTEAFF. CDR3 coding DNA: TGCGCCAGCAGCCCCAAAGCCCCAGGTGGGGAAGGGGGCACTGAAGCTTTCTTT.

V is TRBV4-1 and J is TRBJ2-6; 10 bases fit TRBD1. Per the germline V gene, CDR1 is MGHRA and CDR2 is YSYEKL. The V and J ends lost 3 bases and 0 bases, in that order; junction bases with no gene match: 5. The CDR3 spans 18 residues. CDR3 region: CASSHRQGAFSGANVLTF. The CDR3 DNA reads TGCGCCAGCAGCCACCGACAGGGGGCGTTCTCTGGGGCCAACGTCCTGACTTTC.

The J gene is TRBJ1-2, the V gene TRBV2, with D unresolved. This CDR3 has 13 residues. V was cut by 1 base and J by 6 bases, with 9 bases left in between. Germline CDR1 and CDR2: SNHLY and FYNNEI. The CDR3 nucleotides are TGTGCCAGCAGTGAAGTTCGGGTCGATGGCTACACCTTC. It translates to CASSEVRVDGYTF.

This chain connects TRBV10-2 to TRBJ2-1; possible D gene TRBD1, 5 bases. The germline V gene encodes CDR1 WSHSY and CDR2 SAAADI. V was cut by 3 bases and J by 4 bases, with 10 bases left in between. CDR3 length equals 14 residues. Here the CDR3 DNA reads TGCGCCAGCAGTGAATGGCAGGGATACAATGAGCAGTTCTTC. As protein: CASSEWQGYNEQFF.

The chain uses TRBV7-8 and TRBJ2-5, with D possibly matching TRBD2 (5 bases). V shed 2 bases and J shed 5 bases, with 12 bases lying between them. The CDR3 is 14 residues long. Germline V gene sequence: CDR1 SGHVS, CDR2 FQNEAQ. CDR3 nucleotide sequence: TGTGCCAGCAGCTTATTGGGAGTCGGGGAGACCCAGTACTTC. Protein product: CASSLLGVGETQYF. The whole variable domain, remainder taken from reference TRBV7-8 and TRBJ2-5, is GAGVSQSPRYKVAKRGQDVALRCDPISGHVSLFWYQQALGQGPEFLTYFQNEAQLDKSGLPSDRFFAERPEGSVSTLKIQRTQQEDSAVYLCASSLLGVGETQYFGPGTRLLVL.

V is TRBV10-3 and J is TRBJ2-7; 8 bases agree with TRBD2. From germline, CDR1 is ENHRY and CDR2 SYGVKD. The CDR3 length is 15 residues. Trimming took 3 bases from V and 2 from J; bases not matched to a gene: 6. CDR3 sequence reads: CAISDSGGPTYEQYF. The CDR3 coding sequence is TGTGCCATCAGTGATTCGGGGGGGCCAACCTACGAGCAGTACTTC.

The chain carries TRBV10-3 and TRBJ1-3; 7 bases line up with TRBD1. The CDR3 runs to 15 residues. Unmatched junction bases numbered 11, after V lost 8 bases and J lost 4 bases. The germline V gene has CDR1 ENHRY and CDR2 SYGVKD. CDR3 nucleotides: TGTGCCATCCGACTGCGGACAGGCCCCGGAAACACCATATATTTT. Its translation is CAIRLRTGPGNTIYF.

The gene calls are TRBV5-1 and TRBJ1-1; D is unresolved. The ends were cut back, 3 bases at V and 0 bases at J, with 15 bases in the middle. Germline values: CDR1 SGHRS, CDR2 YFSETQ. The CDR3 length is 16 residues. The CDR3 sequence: CASSSGRLSLNTEAFF. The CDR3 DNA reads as TGCGCCAGCAGCTCCGGCAGGCTGTCGCTGAACACTGAAGCTTTCTTT.

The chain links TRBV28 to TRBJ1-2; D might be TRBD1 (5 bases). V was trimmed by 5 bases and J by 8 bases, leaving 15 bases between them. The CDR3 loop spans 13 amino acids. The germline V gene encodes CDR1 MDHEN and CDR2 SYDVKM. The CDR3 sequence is CASSSVRGRGYTF. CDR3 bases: TGTGCCAGCAGTAGCGTGCGGGGGAGAGGCTACACCTTC.

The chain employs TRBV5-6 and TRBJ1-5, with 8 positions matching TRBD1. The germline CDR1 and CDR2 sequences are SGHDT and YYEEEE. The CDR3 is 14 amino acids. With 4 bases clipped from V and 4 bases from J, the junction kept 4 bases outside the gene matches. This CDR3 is CASSPGTGNQPQHF. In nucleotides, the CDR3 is TGTGCCAGCAGCCCCGGGACAGGAAATCAGCCCCAGCATTTT.

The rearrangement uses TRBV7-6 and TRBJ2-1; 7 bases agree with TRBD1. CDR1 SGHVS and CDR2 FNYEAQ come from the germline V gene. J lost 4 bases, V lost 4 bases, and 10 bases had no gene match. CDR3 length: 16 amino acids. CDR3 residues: CASSSLQGESYNEQFF. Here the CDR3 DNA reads TGTGCCAGCAGCTCCCTCCAGGGGGAGTCATACAATGAGCAGTTCTTC.

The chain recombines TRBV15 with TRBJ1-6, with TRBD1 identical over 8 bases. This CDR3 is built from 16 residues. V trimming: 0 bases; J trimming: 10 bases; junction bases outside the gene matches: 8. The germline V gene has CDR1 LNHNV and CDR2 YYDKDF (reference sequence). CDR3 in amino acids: CATSRDRHRGDSPLHF. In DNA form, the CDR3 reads TGTGCCACCAGCAGAGATCGGCACAGGGGGGACTCACCCCTCCACTTT.

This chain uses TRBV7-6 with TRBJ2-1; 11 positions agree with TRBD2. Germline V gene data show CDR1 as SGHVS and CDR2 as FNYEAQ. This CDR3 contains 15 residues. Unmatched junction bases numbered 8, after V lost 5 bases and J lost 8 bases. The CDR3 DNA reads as TGTGCCAGCAGCCTTAGCGGGGGGGCCCGGGATGAGCAGTTCTTC. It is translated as CASSLSGGARDEQFF. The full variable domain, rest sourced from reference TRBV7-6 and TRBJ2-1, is GAGVSQSPRYKVTKRGQDVALRCDPISGHVSLYWYRQALGQGPEFLTYFNYEAQQDKSGLPNDRFSAERPEGSISTLTIQRTEQRDSAMYRCASSLSGGARDEQFFGPGTRLTVL.